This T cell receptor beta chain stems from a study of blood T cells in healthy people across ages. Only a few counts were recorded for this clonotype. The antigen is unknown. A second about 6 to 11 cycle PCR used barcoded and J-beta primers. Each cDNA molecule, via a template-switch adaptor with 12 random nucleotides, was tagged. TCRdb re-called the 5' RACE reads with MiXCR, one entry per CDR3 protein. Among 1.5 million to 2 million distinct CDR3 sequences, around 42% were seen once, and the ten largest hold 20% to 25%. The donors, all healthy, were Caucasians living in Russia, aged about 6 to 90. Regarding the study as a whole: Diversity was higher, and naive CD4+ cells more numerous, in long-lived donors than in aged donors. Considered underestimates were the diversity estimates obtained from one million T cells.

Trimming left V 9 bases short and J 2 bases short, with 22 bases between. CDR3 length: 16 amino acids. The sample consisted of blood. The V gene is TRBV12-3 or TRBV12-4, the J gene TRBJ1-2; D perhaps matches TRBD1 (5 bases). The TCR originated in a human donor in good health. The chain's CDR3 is CASSPRAGWGNYGYTF. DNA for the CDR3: TGTGCCAGTAGCCCCCGGGCGGGGTGGGGGAACTATGGCTACACCTTC.